The TCR beta chain under discussion was sequenced for a study of identical twins (dated by TCRdb to about 2016). General notes on the study: TCR alpha and beta repertoires from monozygotic twins, unrelated adults of various ages and cord blood were deep-sequenced to test whether fetal clonotypes persist. To rule out contamination, the twin experiments were replicated at different times with different library preparation protocols.

Overall study results and their limits: Abundant cord blood beta clonotypes had fewer insertions, young adult naive repertoires showed a similar but weaker trend, and memory repertoires showed no such trend. Invariant T cells such as MAIT and iNKT could partly confound zero-insertion analyses, although diverse VJ usage argued against such confounding for most clonotypes. Compared with coincidental sharing between unrelated individuals, out-of-frame TCR alpha sequences shared between twins had an excess of sequences with low generation probability. Because the same donors could not be followed over many years, the conclusions relied on cross-sectional statistical analysis. In monozygotic twins, out-of-frame TCR alpha sharing was systematically underestimated by recombination models, although the models agreed with sharing between unrelated individuals. Excess twin sharing in beta out-of-frame sequences was weaker because fewer shared sequences lowered the signal-to-noise ratio.

To prepare the library, 5' RACE was applied. The run used an Illumina HiSeq 2000. Template switching added a universal primer binding site, and the final cDNA carried a unique molecular identifier that allowed TCR cDNA molecules to be counted accurately. Specific primers in the conserved constant-segment region were used to synthesize first-strand cDNA for the TCR alpha and beta chains. To control for contamination, every cDNA library carried two barcodes: a SMART-Mk sample barcode plus Illumina barcodes. TruSeq adapter sequences along with Illumina sample barcodes were introduced in two successive PCR steps. The TCR alpha and beta cDNA libraries were sequenced on the Illumina HiSeq platform using custom primers. As for how the authors treated the data: MiGEC processed the raw reads to extract unique molecular identifiers, while MiXCR was used to determine the CDR3 positions. Recombination models were inferred per individual with the repgenHMM and IGoR tools using an EM algorithm. The analysis of shared clonotypes was done with the tcR package in R, with sharing normalized by the product of cloneset sizes. To study raw recombination free of thymic and clonal selection effects, out-of-frame nonproductive sequences were analyzed. Starting from the raw public reads, TCRdb applied fastp trimming at Q25, assembled clones with MiXCR and retained in-frame beta chains. Identical CDR3 protein sequences are pooled into one entry, listed with their most common genes and DNA. TCRdb's processing, not the authors' own work, is the source of the V and J calls. Across this sample there are around 690,000 distinct CDR3 sequences, with around 20% seen only once. The leading ten clones occupy around 4.5% of the sample.

Regarding this clonotype: Its binding antigen is unknown. Base qualities are not at hand, and no much larger clone is one base apart.

Its CDR3 holds 14 amino acids, cysteine through phenylalanine. Only the CDR3 DNA is retained, 42 bases long and in frame from the first base. Trimming costs V 1 base and J 2 bases, and their ends lie 8 bases apart. The CDR1 and CDR2 encoded by the germline V gene (reference sequence) are DFQATT and SNEGSKA. All donors were healthy Caucasians. The twin cohort consisted of three pairs of female monozygotic twins, all aged about 18 to 30 years. The RNA used for TCR libraries was isolated from peripheral blood mononuclear cells. Another study also made use of these data, one on T cells expressing NK-cell markers. As the second study states: Several donors provided sorted CD3+CD56+NKG2C+, CD3+CD56+NKG2C- and CD3+CD56-NKG2C+ T-cell subsets, whose TCR beta-chain repertoires were profiled. Among the eight sequenced donors, only one was HCMV-seronegative, while the other seven were HCMV-seropositive. In several experiments an anti-gammadeltaTCR antibody was added to restrict sorting to alphabetaTCR-expressing T cells. In over five donors, the dominant CD3+CD56+NKG2C+ clonotypes were among the top 10 CD8+ clonotypes and accounted for about 1.0-7.5% of CD8+ T cells. Those dominant clonotypes were again the most abundant among CD3+CD56-NKG2C+ cells in a handful of donors, at roughly 25-60.1%. Whether the expanded NKG2C-expressing T cell clones were specific for HCMV antigens remained unclear. All eight donors whose samples were sequenced were randomly selected healthy volunteers, three of them men and five women. To determine HCMV serostatus, a commercial ELISA kit was used to detect HCMV-specific IgG in serum. For five to seven donors, bulk peripheral blood T-cell repertoires were also sequenced from unsorted PBMC. MIGEC handled demultiplexing of the reads and grouping by UMI, while MiTCR was used to assemble and quantify clonotypes. To exclude erroneous sequences, any TCR cDNA sequence not supported by at least two reads was discarded. Downstream repertoire analysis used the tcR package, and clonotypes were matched across fractions by CDR3 nucleotide sequence plus V segment. VDJmatch was used to annotate antigen specificity against VDJdb, with one amino acid substitution in CDR3 permitted.

The rearrangement combines TRBV20-1 with TRBJ2-2, with the D gene call left open. The sequenced sample was PBMCs. The TCR originated in a young woman in good health. The bases read TGCAGTGCTAGAGTCGCGGCTAACACCGGGGAGCTGTTTTTT. Its coded protein is CSARVAANTGELFF.